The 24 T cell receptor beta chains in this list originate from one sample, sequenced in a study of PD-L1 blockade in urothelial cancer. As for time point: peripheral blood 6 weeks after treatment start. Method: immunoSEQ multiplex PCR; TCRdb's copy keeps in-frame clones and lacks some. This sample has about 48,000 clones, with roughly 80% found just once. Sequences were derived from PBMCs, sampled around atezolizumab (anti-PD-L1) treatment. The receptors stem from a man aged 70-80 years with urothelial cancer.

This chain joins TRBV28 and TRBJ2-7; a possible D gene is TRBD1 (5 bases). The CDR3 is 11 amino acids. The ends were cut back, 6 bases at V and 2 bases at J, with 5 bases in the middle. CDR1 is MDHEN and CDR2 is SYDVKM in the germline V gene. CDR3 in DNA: TGTGCCAGCAGACAGGCCTACGAGCAGTACTTC. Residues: CASRQAYEQYF.

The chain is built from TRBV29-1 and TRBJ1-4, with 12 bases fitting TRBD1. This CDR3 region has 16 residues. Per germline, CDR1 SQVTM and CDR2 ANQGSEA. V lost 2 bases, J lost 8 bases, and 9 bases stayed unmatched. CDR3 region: CSVEIPGQGAREKLFF. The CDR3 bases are TGCAGCGTTGAAATCCCGGGACAGGGGGCGCGGGAAAAACTGTTTTTT.

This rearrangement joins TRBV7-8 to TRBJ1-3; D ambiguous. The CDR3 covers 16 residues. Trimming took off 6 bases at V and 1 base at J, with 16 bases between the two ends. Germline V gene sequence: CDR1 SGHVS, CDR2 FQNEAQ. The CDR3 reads CASSFSAPSSGNTIYF. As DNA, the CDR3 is TGTGCCAGCAGTTTCAGCGCACCCAGTTCTGGAAACACCATATATTTT.

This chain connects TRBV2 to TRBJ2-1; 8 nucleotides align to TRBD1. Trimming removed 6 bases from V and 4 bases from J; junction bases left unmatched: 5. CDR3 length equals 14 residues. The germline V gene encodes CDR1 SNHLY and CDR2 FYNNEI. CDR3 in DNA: TGTGCCAGCAGAGACAGGGGCCTTTACAATGAGCAGTTCTTC. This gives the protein CASRDRGLYNEQFF. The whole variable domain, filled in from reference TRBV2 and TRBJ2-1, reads EPEVTQTPSHQVTQMGQEVILRCVPISNHLYFYWYRQILGQKVEFLVSFYNNEISEKSEIFDDQFSVERPDGSNFTLKIRSTKLEDSAMYFCASRDRGLYNEQFFGPGTRLTVL.

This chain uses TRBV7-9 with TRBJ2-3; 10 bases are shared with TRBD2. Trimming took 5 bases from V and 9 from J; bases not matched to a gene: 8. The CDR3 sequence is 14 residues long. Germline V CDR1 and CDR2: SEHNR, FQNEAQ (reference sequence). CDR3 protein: CASSIGGTSETQYF. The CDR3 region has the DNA TGTGCCAGCAGCATAGGTGGGACTAGCGAGACGCAGTATTTT.

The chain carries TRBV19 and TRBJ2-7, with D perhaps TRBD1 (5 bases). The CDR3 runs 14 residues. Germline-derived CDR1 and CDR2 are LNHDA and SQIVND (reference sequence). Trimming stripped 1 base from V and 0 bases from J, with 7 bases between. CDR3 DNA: TGTGCCAGTAGTATAGGGGGCAACTCCTACGAGCAGTACTTC. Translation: CASSIGGNSYEQYF.

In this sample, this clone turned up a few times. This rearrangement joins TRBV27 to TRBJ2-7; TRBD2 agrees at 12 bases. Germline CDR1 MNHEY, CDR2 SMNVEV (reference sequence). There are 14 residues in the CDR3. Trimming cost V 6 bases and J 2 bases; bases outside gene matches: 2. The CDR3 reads CASRRLAGAYEQYF. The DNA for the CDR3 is TGTGCCAGCAGAAGACTAGCGGGAGCCTACGAGCAGTACTTC.

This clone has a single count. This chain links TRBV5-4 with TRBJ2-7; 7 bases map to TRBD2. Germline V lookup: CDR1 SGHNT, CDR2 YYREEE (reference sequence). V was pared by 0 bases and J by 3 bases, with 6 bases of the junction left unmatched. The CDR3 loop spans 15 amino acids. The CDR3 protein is CASSLGGEGLYEQYF. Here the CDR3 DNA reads TGTGCCAGCAGCTTGGGGGGGGAGGGCCTCTACGAGCAGTACTTC.

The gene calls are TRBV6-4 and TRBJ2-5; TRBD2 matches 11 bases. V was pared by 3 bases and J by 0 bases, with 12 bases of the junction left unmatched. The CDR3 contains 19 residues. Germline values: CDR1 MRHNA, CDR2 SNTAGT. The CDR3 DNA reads TGTGCCAGCAGTGATTACGGGACTAGCGGAGAGGGGTACCAAGAGACCCAGTACTTC. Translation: CASSDYGTSGEGYQETQYF.

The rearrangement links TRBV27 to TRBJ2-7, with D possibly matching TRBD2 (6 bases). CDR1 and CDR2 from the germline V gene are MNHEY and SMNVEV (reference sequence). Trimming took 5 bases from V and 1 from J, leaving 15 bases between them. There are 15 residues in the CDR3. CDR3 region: CASSPRRDSSYEQYF. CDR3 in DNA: TGTGCCAGCAGTCCTAGAAGGGACTCATCCTACGAGCAGTACTTC.

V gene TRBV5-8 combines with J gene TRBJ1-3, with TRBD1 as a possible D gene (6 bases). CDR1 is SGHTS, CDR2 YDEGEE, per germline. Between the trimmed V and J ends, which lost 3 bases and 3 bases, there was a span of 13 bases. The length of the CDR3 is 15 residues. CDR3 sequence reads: CASSSYTGIGNTIYF. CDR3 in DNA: TGTGCCAGCAGCTCCTATACAGGGATTGGAAACACCATATATTTT.

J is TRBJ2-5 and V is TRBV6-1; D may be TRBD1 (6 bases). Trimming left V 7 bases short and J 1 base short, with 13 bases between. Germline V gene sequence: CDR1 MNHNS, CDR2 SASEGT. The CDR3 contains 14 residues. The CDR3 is CASTLGQTQETQYF. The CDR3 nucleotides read TGTGCCAGCACCCTAGGACAGACCCAAGAGACCCAGTACTTC.

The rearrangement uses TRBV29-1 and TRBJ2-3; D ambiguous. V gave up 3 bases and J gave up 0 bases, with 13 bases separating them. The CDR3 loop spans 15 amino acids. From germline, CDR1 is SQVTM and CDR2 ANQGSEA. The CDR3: CSVEGSSESTDTQYF. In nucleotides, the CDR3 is TGCAGCGTTGAGGGCAGCTCGGAAAGCACAGATACGCAGTATTTT.

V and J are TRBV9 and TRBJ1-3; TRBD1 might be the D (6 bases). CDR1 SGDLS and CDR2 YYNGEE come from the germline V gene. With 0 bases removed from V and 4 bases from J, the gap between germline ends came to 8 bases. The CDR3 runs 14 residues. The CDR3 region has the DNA TGTGCCAGCAGCGTAGCAGGGGTCGGAAACACCATATATTTT. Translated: CASSVAGVGNTIYF.

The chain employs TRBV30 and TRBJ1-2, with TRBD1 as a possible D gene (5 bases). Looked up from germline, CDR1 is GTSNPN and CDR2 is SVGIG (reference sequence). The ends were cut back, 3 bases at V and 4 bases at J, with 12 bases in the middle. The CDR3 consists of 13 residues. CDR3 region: CAWRPKGSYGYTF. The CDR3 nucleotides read TGTGCCTGGAGACCCAAGGGGTCCTATGGCTACACCTTC. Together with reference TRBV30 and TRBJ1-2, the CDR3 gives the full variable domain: SQTIHQWPATLVQPVGSPLSLECTVEGTSNPNLYWYRQAAGRGLQLLFYSVGIGQISSEVPQNLSASRPQDRQFILSSKKLLLSDSGFYLCAWRPKGSYGYTFGSGTRLTVV.

CDR3 residues: CASSLELAYGYTF. Written as DNA, the CDR3 is TGCGCCAGCAGTCTTGAGCTCGCGTATGGCTACACCTTC. The gene calls are TRBV10-2 and TRBJ1-2; D not certain. The CDR3 consists of 13 residues. V lost 5 bases, J lost 5 bases, and 12 bases lay in between. Per the germline V gene, CDR1 is WSHSY and CDR2 is SAAADI.

The CDR3 sequence is CASSQGGGTTGANVLTF. The CDR3 DNA follows: TGCGCCAGCAGCCAAGGGGGGGGGACAACTGGGGCCAACGTCCTGACTTTC. The chain links TRBV4-1 to TRBJ2-6, with D possibly being TRBD2 (7 bases). The CDR3 totals 17 residues. Germline V CDR1 and CDR2: MGHRA, YSYEKL. Trimming cost V 1 base and J 2 bases, with 12 bases left between them.

The CDR3 DNA is TGTGCCATCAGTCCACCCGGCGGCCAAGAGACCCAGTACTTC. Protein: CAISPPGGQETQYF. The gene calls are TRBV10-3 and TRBJ2-5; the D is unclear. The CDR3 is 14 amino acids. Trimming removed 5 bases from V and 1 base from J, with 11 bases in between. CDR1 is ENHRY, CDR2 SYGVKD, per germline.

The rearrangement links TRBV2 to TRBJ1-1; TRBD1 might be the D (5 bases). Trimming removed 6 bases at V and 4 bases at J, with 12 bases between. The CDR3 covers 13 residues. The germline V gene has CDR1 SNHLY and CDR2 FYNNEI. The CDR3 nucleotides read TGTGCCAGCAGGGCCGGACACTTCACTGAAGCTTTCTTT. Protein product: CASRAGHFTEAFF. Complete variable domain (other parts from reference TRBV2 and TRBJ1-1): EPEVTQTPSHQVTQMGQEVILRCVPISNHLYFYWYRQILGQKVEFLVSFYNNEISEKSEIFDDQFSVERPDGSNFTLKIRSTKLEDSAMYFCASRAGHFTEAFFGQGTRLTVV.

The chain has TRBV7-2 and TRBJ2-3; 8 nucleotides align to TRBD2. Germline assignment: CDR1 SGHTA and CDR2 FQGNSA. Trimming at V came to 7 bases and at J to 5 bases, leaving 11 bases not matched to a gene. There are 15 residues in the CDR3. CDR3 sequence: CASKLPLAGLDTQYF. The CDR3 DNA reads TGTGCCAGCAAACTCCCCCTAGCGGGCTTAGATACGCAGTATTTT.

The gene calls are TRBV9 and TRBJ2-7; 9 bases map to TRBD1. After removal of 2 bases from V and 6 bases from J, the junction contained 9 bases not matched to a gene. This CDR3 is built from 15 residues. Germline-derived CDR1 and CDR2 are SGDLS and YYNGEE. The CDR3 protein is CASSVNPGQGSEQYF. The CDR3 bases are TGTGCCAGCAGCGTCAATCCGGGACAGGGTTCCGAGCAGTACTTC.

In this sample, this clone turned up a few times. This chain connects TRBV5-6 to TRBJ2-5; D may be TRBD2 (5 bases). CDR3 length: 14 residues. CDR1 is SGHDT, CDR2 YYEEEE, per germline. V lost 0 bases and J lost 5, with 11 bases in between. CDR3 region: CASSLGERGETQYF. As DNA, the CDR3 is TGTGCCAGCAGCTTGGGGGAGCGAGGCGAGACCCAGTACTTC.

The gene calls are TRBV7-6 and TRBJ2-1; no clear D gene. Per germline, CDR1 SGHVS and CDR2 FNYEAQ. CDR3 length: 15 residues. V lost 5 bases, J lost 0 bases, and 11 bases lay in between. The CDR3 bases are TGTGCCAGCAGCCACGTACTACCCTCCTACAATGAGCAGTTCTTC. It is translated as CASSHVLPSYNEQFF.

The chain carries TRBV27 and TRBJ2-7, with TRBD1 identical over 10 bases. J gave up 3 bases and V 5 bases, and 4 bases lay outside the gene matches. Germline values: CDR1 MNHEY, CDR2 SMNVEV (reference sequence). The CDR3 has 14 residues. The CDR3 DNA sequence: TGTGCCAGCAGTCTCCGGGACAGGGGCTACGAGCAGTACTTC. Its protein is CASSLRDRGYEQYF.